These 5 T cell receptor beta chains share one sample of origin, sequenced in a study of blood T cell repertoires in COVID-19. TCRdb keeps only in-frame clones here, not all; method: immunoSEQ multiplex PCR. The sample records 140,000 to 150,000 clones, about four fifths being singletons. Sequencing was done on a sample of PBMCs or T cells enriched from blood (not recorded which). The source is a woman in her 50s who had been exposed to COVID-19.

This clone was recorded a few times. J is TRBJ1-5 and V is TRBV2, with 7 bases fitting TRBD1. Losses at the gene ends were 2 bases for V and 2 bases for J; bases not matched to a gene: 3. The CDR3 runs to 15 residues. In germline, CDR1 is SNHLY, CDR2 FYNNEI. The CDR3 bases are TGTGCCAGCAGTGAATCCACAGGGGGCAATCAGCCCCAGCATTTT. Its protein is CASSESTGGNQPQHF.

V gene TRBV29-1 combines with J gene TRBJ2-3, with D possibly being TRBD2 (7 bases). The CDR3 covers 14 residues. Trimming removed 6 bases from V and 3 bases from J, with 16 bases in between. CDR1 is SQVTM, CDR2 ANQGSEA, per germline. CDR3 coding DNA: TGCAGCGTCGGGGGGACAACAGGGACAGATACGCAGTATTTT. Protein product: CSVGGTTGTDTQYF.

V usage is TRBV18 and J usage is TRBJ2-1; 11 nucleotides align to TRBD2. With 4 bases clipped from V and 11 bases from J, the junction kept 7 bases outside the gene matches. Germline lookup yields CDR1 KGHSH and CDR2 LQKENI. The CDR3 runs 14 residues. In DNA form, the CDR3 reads TGTGCCAGCTCACTTGCGGGACTAGCGGCAAAGCAGTTCTTC. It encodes CASSLAGLAAKQFF.

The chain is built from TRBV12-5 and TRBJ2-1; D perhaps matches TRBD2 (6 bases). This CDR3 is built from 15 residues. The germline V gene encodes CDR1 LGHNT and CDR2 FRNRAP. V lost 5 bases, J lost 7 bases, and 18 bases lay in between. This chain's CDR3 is CASGPPGVGKNEQFF. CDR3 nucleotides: TGTGCTAGTGGTCCTCCGGGGGTTGGGAAAAATGAGCAGTTCTTC.

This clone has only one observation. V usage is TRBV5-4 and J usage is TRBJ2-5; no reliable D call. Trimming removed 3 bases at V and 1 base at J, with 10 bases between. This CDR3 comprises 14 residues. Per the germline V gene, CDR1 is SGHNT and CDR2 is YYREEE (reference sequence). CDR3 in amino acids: CASSSPHTQETQYF. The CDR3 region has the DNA TGTGCCAGCAGCTCCCCTCACACCCAAGAGACCCAGTACTTC.